These 2 T cell receptor beta chains came from one sample sequenced in a study of blood T cells in healthy people across ages. A second PCR, run for about 6 to 11 cycles, used a sample-barcoded 5' primer plus a J-beta primer mix. TCRdb re-analysed the 5' RACE reads in MiXCR, keeping a single row per CDR3 protein. The data contain 550,000 to 600,000 distinct CDR3 sequences, 40% to 55% of them seen just once; the ten biggest clones take up approximately 23%. Source material: blood. The receptors shown here come from a man aged 80 or over in good health.

This chain joins TRBV7-2 and TRBJ1-2, with TRBD1 identical over 7 bases. This CDR3 region has 14 residues. The V gene's germline CDR1 is SGHTA and CDR2 FQGNSA. V trimming: 5 bases; J trimming: 4 bases; junction bases outside the gene matches: 7. CDR3 nucleotide sequence: TGTGCCAGCAGCCCTGATCAGGGGGGCTATGGCTACACCTTC. Its translation: CASSPDQGGYGYTF.

The chain has TRBV20-1 and TRBJ2-3; 8 bases agree with TRBD2. The ends lost 6 bases at V and 0 bases at J; junction bases unmatched: 11. The CDR3 has 16 amino acids. Looked up from germline, CDR1 is DFQATT and CDR2 is SNEGSKA (reference sequence). CDR3 in amino acids: CSAQNPGTRSTDTQYF. CDR3 nucleotide sequence: TGCAGTGCCCAGAACCCCGGGACTAGAAGCACAGATACGCAGTATTTT.